This T cell receptor beta chain was recovered during a study of cytomegalovirus exposure and HLA in healthy donors. Findings and limits, study-wide: Highly shared sequence variants in one cluster were likely a sequencing artifact.

This clone was picked up one time. What it recognizes is unknown. The V gene's germline CDR1 is MDHEN and CDR2 SYDVKM. V lost 5 bases to trimming and J lost 8 bases, with 19 bases between them. The CDR3 has 15 residues. The PCR made use of 60 Vbeta and 13 Jbeta primers. Method: immunoSEQ multiplex PCR; TCRdb's copy keeps in-frame clones and lacks some. The repertoire holds about 140,000 clones, with over 70% as singletons. This receptor was identified in a man aged 35-49 years in good health and CMV-seropositive. The specimen sequenced was PBMCs. This chain uses TRBV28 with TRBJ1-5; a possible D gene is TRBD1 (5 bases). The CDR3: CASSLLKGADKPQHF. The CDR3, as DNA: TGTGCCAGCAGTCTCTTAAAAGGGGCTGATAAGCCCCAGCATTTT.